This T cell receptor beta chain was recovered during a study of cytomegalovirus exposure and HLA in healthy donors. General study points: Earlier analysis found most TCR beta V segments productive about 87% or about 30% of the time.

To note about this clone: The antigen is not known.

Deletions cut 4 bases from V and 10 bases from J, with 14 bases between. Germline CDR1 SGHTA, CDR2 FQGNSA. CDR3 size: 13 residues. PCR was performed using 60 Vbeta and 13 Jbeta primers. Produced via immunoSEQ multiplex PCR; TCRdb's table is partial and in-frame only. This table holds 140,000 to 150,000 clones. Material for sequencing was PBMCs. The chain is built from TRBV7-2 and TRBJ2-1; D is undetermined. This receptor was obtained from a woman aged 45-65 years in good health and CMV-seronegative. Here the CDR3 DNA reads TGTGCCAGCAGCTGGAGACTCGCCCAAGAGCAGTTCTTC. Translated, it gives CASSWRLAQEQFF.